This passage covers 27 T cell receptor beta chains from one sample sequenced in a study of T cell responses to AZD1222 COVID-19 vaccine. Profiled with immunoSEQ multiplex PCR; TCRdb holds only in-frame clones, not every one. The repertoire holds 73,000 or so clones, with around 81% as singletons. Sequencing used peripheral blood, obtained 28 days after the second AZD1222 dose. The receptors derive from an adult who received the AZD1222 COVID-19 vaccine.

The V gene is TRBV7-2, the J gene TRBJ2-7, with D perhaps TRBD2 (6 bases). In germline, CDR1 is SGHTA, CDR2 FQGNSA. The length of the CDR3 is 13 residues. Trimming took off 4 bases at V and 3 bases at J, with 10 bases between the two ends. The CDR3 sequence: CASSSGGGYEQYF. The CDR3 bases are TGTGCCAGCAGCTCCGGGGGAGGCTACGAGCAGTACTTC.

The rearrangement uses TRBV15 and TRBJ1-2; TRBD1 is a possible D gene (6 bases). Germline V CDR1 and CDR2: LNHNV, YYDKDF (reference sequence). The CDR3 is 12 residues long. V was pared by 10 bases and J by 2 bases, with 11 bases between. In DNA, the CDR3 is TGTGCCAGTCAAGACAGGAACTATGGCTACACCTTC. Its translation is CASQDRNYGYTF.

This chain uses TRBV4-1 with TRBJ2-1; 8 positions match TRBD2. V was pared by 4 bases and J by 3 bases, with 8 bases of the junction left unmatched. CDR3 length equals 16 residues. CDR1 and CDR2 (germline): MGHRA, YSYEKL. The CDR3 here is CASSPHRRGVYNEQFF. The CDR3 DNA reads TGCGCCAGCAGCCCGCACCGGCGGGGGGTCTACAATGAGCAGTTCTTC.

A few counts support this clone. The chain carries TRBV7-2 and TRBJ2-2; 7 positions match TRBD2. This CDR3 spans 18 amino acids. Germline V CDR1 and CDR2: SGHTA, FQGNSA. V lost 3 bases, J lost 0 bases, and 10 bases stayed unmatched. CDR3 protein: CASSFSGIRGANTGELFF. CDR3 nucleotide sequence: TGTGCCAGCAGCTTCTCCGGCATCCGGGGGGCGAACACCGGGGAGCTGTTTTTT.

There are a few counts of this clone. This chain joins TRBV6-2 or TRBV6-3 and TRBJ2-1; TRBD2 aligns across 14 bases. V gave up 6 bases and J gave up 4 bases; unmatched junction bases: 8. This CDR3 spans 17 amino acids. CDR1 is MNHEY and CDR2 is SVGEGT in the germline V gene. The CDR3 sequence: CASSTGLAGGRYNEQFF. The CDR3 DNA reads as TGTGCCAGCAGCACTGGACTAGCGGGAGGACGATACAATGAGCAGTTCTTC.

This chain joins TRBV4-2 and TRBJ2-2, with 9 nucleotides matching TRBD1. The CDR3 sequence is 17 residues long. Germline CDR1 reads LGHNA; CDR2 reads YNFKEQ. Losses at the gene ends were 0 bases for V and 6 bases for J; bases not matched to a gene: 8. Written as DNA, the CDR3 is TGTGCCAGCAGCCAAGACCTGGGACAGGGTCTGGCCGGGGAGCTGTTTTTT. Residues: CASSQDLGQGLAGELFF.

This chain connects TRBV16 to TRBJ1-1, with D unclear. This CDR3 comprises 14 residues. V dropped 4 bases and J dropped 1 base, with 10 bases sitting between them. Germline V gives CDR1 KGHSY, CDR2 FQNENV. The CDR3 DNA follows: TGTGCCAGCAGCCCTGAAGGCTGGAACACTGAAGCTTTCTTT. Its protein is CASSPEGWNTEAFF.

The chain is built from TRBV7-9 and TRBJ2-7; 8 bases line up with TRBD1. CDR1 is SEHNR and CDR2 is FQNEAQ in the germline V gene (reference sequence). V trimming: 7 bases; J trimming: 5 bases; junction bases outside the gene matches: 7. The CDR3 has 13 amino acids. The CDR3 protein is CASTAGGTDEQYF. CDR3 nucleotides: TGTGCCAGCACCGCAGGGGGCACGGACGAGCAGTACTTC.

V gene TRBV28 combines with J gene TRBJ2-2, with 10 bases that match TRBD1. Trimming removed 6 bases from V and 4 bases from J; junction bases left unmatched: 5. The CDR3 contains 15 residues. Germline lookup yields CDR1 MDHEN and CDR2 SYDVKM. The CDR3 region is CASRTGTGVTGELFF. For the CDR3, the DNA is TGTGCCAGCAGAACCGGGACAGGGGTCACCGGGGAGCTGTTTTTT.

The chain couples TRBV6-6 to TRBJ2-7, with no clear D. The length of the CDR3 is 12 residues. Germline values: CDR1 MNHNY, CDR2 SVGAGI (reference sequence). V was cut by 4 bases and J by 1 base, with 5 bases left in between. In DNA form, the CDR3 reads TGTGCCAGCAGTTTACAGTCCTACGAGCAGTACTTC. It yields the protein CASSLQSYEQYF.

In DNA, the CDR3 is TGTGCCAGCAGCCAGAGCACTGAAGCTTTCTTT. It is translated as CASSQSTEAFF. The chain recombines TRBV3-1 (or the pseudogene TRBV3-2) with TRBJ1-1; D remains ambiguous. V was pared by 3 bases and J by 4 bases, with 3 bases between. From germline, CDR1 is LGHDT and CDR2 YNNKEL (reference sequence). CDR3 length: 11 amino acids.

V and J are TRBV7-2 and TRBJ2-5; TRBD2 agrees at 7 bases. The CDR3 has 14 amino acids. Germline values: CDR1 SGHTA, CDR2 FQGNSA. With V trimmed by 4 bases and J by 1 base, 3 bases remained unmatched. The CDR3 loop is CASSYLAVQETQYF. As DNA, the CDR3 is TGTGCCAGCAGCTATCTAGCGGTCCAAGAGACCCAGTACTTC.

This clone was detected a few times. The V gene is TRBV18, the J gene TRBJ2-6; D uncertain. The germline V and J ends were trimmed by 2 bases and 4 bases, with 9 bases remaining between them. The CDR3 is 15 residues long. The germline CDR1 and CDR2 sequences are KGHSH and LQKENI. Written as DNA, the CDR3 is TGTGCCAGCTCACCAAGGGTAGGCGGGGCCAACGTCCTGACTTTC. Translation: CASSPRVGGANVLTF.

The chain joins TRBV11-2 to TRBJ2-2, with D hard to call. The CDR3 runs to 13 residues. Trimming pared 2 bases from V and 1 base from J, leaving 2 bases between. The germline V gene encodes CDR1 SGHAT and CDR2 FQNNGV. CDR3 bases: TGTGCCAGCAGCTTACAGAACACCGGGGAGCTGTTTTTT. Protein: CASSLQNTGELFF.

This clone appeared once. V and J are TRBV18 and TRBJ2-7, with 12 bases aligning to TRBD1. Per germline, CDR1 KGHSH and CDR2 LQKENI. Trimming removed 6 bases from V and 7 bases from J; junction bases left unmatched: 19. The CDR3 consists of 18 residues. As DNA, the CDR3 is TGTGCCAGCTCGCTAATTCAGGTCCCGGGACAGGGGGCCAAAGAGCAGTACTTC. Amino acid sequence: CASSLIQVPGQGAKEQYF.

This clone was recorded a few times. The chain is built from TRBV19 and TRBJ2-1; tentative D call: TRBD1 (6 bases). CDR1 is LNHDA and CDR2 is SQIVND in the germline V gene (reference sequence). This CDR3 has 12 amino acids. Trimming shortened V by 6 bases and J by 10 bases, and 13 bases separated the two germline ends. CDR3 in DNA: TGTGCCAGTAGCCCATCCGGGACAGAGCAGTTCTTC. This sequence encodes CASSPSGTEQFF. Variable domain in full (rest from reference TRBV19 and TRBJ2-1): DGGITQSPKYLFRKEGQNVTLSCEQNLNHDAMYWYRQDPGQGLRLIYYSQIVNDFQKGDIAEGYSVSREKKESFPLTVTSAQKNPTAFYLCASSPSGTEQFFGPGTRLTVL.

This clone appeared a single time. The chain has TRBV9 and TRBJ1-2; D possibly corresponds to TRBD1 (5 bases). This CDR3 comprises 14 residues. V lost 0 bases, J lost 2 bases, and 8 bases lay in between. The germline gives CDR1 SGDLS, CDR2 YYNGEE. The CDR3, as DNA: TGTGCCAGCAGCGTAGGGGGCAGCAACTATGGCTACACCTTC. Its translation: CASSVGGSNYGYTF.

V is TRBV9 and J is TRBJ2-7, with D possibly matching TRBD1 (5 bases). Deletions cut 4 bases from V and 2 bases from J, with 16 bases between. This CDR3 comprises 15 residues. Germline CDR1 is SGDLS and CDR2 is YYNGEE. The CDR3, as DNA: TGTGCCAGCAGCCCGCAGGGAAGACAAGCCTACGAGCAGTACTTC. It encodes CASSPQGRQAYEQYF. Full variable domain (remainder filled in from reference TRBV9 and TRBJ2-7): DSGVTQTPKHLITATGQRVTLRCSPRSGDLSVYWYQQSLDQGLQFLIQYYNGEERAKGNILERFSAQQFPDLHSELNLSSLELGDSALYFCASSPQGRQAYEQYFGPGTRLTVT.

The chain employs TRBV3-1 (or the pseudogene TRBV3-2) and TRBJ2-7; D ambiguous. This CDR3 spans 13 amino acids. V lost 0 bases and J 12 bases, leaving 15 bases between the germline ends. Germline-derived CDR1 and CDR2 are LGHDT and YNNKEL (reference sequence). CDR3 loop: CASSQDFSLPAYF. The DNA for the CDR3 is TGTGCCAGCAGCCAAGATTTTTCCCTCCCGGCGTACTTC.

V usage is TRBV4-3 and J usage is TRBJ2-7; unclear D gene. CDR3 size: 15 residues. Trimming removed 2 bases from V and 1 base from J, with 12 bases in between. The V gene's germline CDR1 is LGHNA and CDR2 YSLEER. The CDR3 DNA follows: TGCGCCAGCAGCCAAAACAGAGCGACATCCTACGAGCAGTACTTC. Protein: CASSQNRATSYEQYF.

The chain employs TRBV6-4 and TRBJ2-2; no definite D call. V was shortened by 4 bases and J by 0 bases, with 3 bases between the two germline ends. This CDR3 contains 13 residues. Germline-derived CDR1 and CDR2 are MRHNA and SNTAGT. The CDR3 DNA is TGTGCCAGCAGTGCCCCGAACACCGGGGAGCTGTTTTTT. Translating it yields CASSAPNTGELFF.

The rearrangement uses TRBV7-3 and TRBJ2-2, with TRBD1 identical over 7 bases. The CDR3 has 15 residues. Germline V gene data show CDR1 as SGHTA and CDR2 as FQGTGA. V lost 4 bases to trimming and J lost 6 bases; unmatched junction nucleotides: 8. The CDR3, as DNA: TGTGCCAGCAGCTCCAGACAGGGCGAGCCCGGGGAGCTGTTTTTT. Translated, it gives CASSSRQGEPGELFF.

The chain links TRBV19 to TRBJ1-1, with 7 bases fitting TRBD1. This CDR3 comprises 12 residues. Germline CDR1 and CDR2: LNHDA and SQIVND (reference sequence). The trim removed 6 bases at V and 3 bases at J, leaving 1 base unmatched. The CDR3 coding sequence is TGTGCCAGTAGCCAGGGGGACACTGAAGCTTTCTTT. Encoded protein: CASSQGDTEAFF. The full variable domain, rest sourced from reference TRBV19 and TRBJ1-1, is DGGITQSPKYLFRKEGQNVTLSCEQNLNHDAMYWYRQDPGQGLRLIYYSQIVNDFQKGDIAEGYSVSREKKESFPLTVTSAQKNPTAFYLCASSQGDTEAFFGQGTRLTVV.

V is TRBV7-8 and J is TRBJ2-2; D is perhaps TRBD1 or TRBD2 (5 bases each). This CDR3 spans 14 amino acids. The ends were cut back, 5 bases at V and 5 bases at J, with 12 bases in the middle. Germline CDR1 SGHVS, CDR2 FQNEAQ. This CDR3 is CASSLREGTGELFF. The CDR3 region has the DNA TGTGCCAGCAGCCTCAGAGAGGGGACCGGGGAGCTGTTTTTT.

This clone appeared once. The chain uses TRBV28 and TRBJ2-7; 9 positions match TRBD1. The CDR3 totals 17 residues. CDR1 MDHEN and CDR2 SYDVKM come from the germline V gene. After removal of 6 bases from V and 3 bases from J, the junction contained 15 bases not matched to a gene. In nucleotides, the CDR3 is TGTGCCAGCAGAACACCCGGGGGGACAGGGATGGTCTACGAGCAGTACTTC. This translates into CASRTPGGTGMVYEQYF.

The chain carries TRBV7-2 and TRBJ2-5; TRBD1 or TRBD2 may be the D gene (5 bases each). Trimming stripped 1 base from V and 10 bases from J, with 13 bases between. Germline loops: CDR1 SGHTA, CDR2 FQGNSA. This CDR3 has 13 amino acids. The CDR3: CASSLEGRASQYF. The CDR3 DNA is TGTGCCAGCAGCTTAGAGGGACGGGCGAGCCAGTACTTC.

The CDR3 DNA reads TGTGCCAGCCGAGGACCGTACGAGCAGTACTTC. The encoded protein is CASRGPYEQYF. The chain links TRBV6-5 to TRBJ2-7; D remains ambiguous. This CDR3 has 11 amino acids. Trimming shortened V by 8 bases and J by 4 bases, and 9 bases separated the two germline ends. Germline CDR1 MNHEY, CDR2 SVGAGI.